A selection of T cell receptor beta chains follows, all from one sample in a study of blood T cell repertoires in COVID-19. Libraries were prepared by immunoSEQ multiplex PCR; TCRdb keeps only in-frame clonotypes and omits some of them. The table shows about 370,000 clones, with 80% to 90% occurring only once. What was sequenced was PBMCs or T cells enriched from blood (not recorded which). All receptors come from a man in his late teens or twenties who had recovered from COVID-19. Each CDR3 is given with its conserved first and last residue. A D gene is named only where the DNA matches it firmly. Rows give clone size only sometimes, using once, few, many, or a class for an expanded clone.

clone_size: NA
d_call: NA
j_call: TRBJ1-2
v_call: TRBV28
cdr3_nt: TGTGCCAGCAGTTTTCAGGGGACCTATGGCTACACCTTC
cdr3_aa: CASSFQGTYGYTF

clone_size: NA
d_call: NA
j_call: TRBJ1-2
v_call: TRBV6-5
cdr3_nt: TGTGCCAGCAGTTCTGCTCCGTCCCAGGGTTTGGGCTACACCTTC
cdr3_aa: CASSSAPSQGLGYTF

clone_size: NA
d_call: NA
j_call: TRBJ1-2
v_call: TRBV5-3
cdr3_nt: TGTGCCAGAAGCTACTTAAATCAGGGAGGAGGCCGGTCCCTCTATGGCTACACCTTC
cdr3_aa: CARSYLNQGGGRSLYGYTF

clone_size: NA
d_call: TRBD1
j_call: TRBJ2-6
v_call: TRBV5-1
cdr3_nt: TGCGCCAGCAGCTTCCAGGGGGCGGTTGGGGCCAACGTCCTGACTTTC
cdr3_aa: CASSFQGAVGANVLTF

clone_size: NA
d_call: TRBD2
j_call: TRBJ2-2
v_call: TRBV30
cdr3_nt: TGTGCCTGGAAGCGGACTAGCGGGAACACCGGGGAGCTGTTTTTT
cdr3_aa: CAWKRTSGNTGELFF

clone_size: NA
d_call: NA
j_call: TRBJ1-5
v_call: TRBV2
cdr3_nt: TGTGCCAGCAGTGGGGACACCTCCAATCAGCCCCAGCATTTT
cdr3_aa: CASSGDTSNQPQHF

clone_size: once
d_call: NA
j_call: TRBJ1-4
v_call: TRBV19
cdr3_nt: TGTGCCAGTAAAAACAGGTTAAATGAAAAACTGTTTTTT
cdr3_aa: CASKNRLNEKLFF

clone_size: NA
d_call: TRBD1
j_call: TRBJ2-2
v_call: TRBV7-8
cdr3_nt: TGTGCCAGCAGCATAAGGGGGCTTTACACCGGGGAGCTGTTTTTT
cdr3_aa: CASSIRGLYTGELFF

clone_size: once
d_call: TRBD1
j_call: TRBJ1-2
v_call: TRBV3-1/TRBV3-2
cdr3_nt: TGTGCCAGCAGCCCGACAGGGAACTATGGCTACACCTTC
cdr3_aa: CASSPTGNYGYTF

clone_size: NA
d_call: NA
j_call: TRBJ1-5
v_call: TRBV7-9
cdr3_nt: TGTGCCAGCCCAGGGGCCATTCAGCCCCAGCATTTT
cdr3_aa: CASPGAIQPQHF

clone_size: NA
d_call: NA
j_call: TRBJ2-1
v_call: TRBV6-1
cdr3_nt: TGTGCCAGCAGTGAAGGGACAGCGATCTACAATGAGCAGTTCTTC
cdr3_aa: CASSEGTAIYNEQFF

clone_size: NA
d_call: TRBD1
j_call: TRBJ1-6
v_call: TRBV3-1/TRBV3-2
cdr3_nt: TGTGCCAGCAGCCAGAGTGACAGGGGAGGGTCACCCCTCCACTTT
cdr3_aa: CASSQSDRGGSPLHF

clone_size: NA
d_call: NA
j_call: TRBJ1-3
v_call: TRBV6-5
cdr3_nt: TGTGCCAGCAGCGGGACTTCACGGGGAAACACCATATATTTT
cdr3_aa: CASSGTSRGNTIYF

clone_size: NA
d_call: TRBD1
j_call: TRBJ1-2
v_call: TRBV27
cdr3_nt: TGTGCCAGCAGGGGACAGCATACTATCTATGGCTACACCTTC
cdr3_aa: CASRGQHTIYGYTF

clone_size: once
d_call: NA
j_call: TRBJ1-2
v_call: TRBV2
cdr3_nt: TGTGCCAGCAGTGCGGGGGAGGATGGTGGCTACACCTTC
cdr3_aa: CASSAGEDGGYTF

clone_size: NA
d_call: TRBD1
j_call: TRBJ1-5
v_call: TRBV28
cdr3_nt: TGTGCCAGCAGCCCCGGGACAGGGATAACTAACAATCAGCCCCAGCATTTT
cdr3_aa: CASSPGTGITNNQPQHF

clone_size: NA
d_call: NA
j_call: TRBJ2-1
v_call: TRBV9
cdr3_nt: TGTGCCAGCAGCGTAGGGGGGGACTTCTCCTACAATGAGCAGTTCTTC
cdr3_aa: CASSVGGDFSYNEQFF

clone_size: once
d_call: TRBD2
j_call: TRBJ2-3
v_call: TRBV7-8
cdr3_nt: TGTGCCAGCAGCTTTCCAGCGGGAGGGCCAATTATGCGAAATACGCAGTATTTT
cdr3_aa: CASSFPAGGPIMRNTQYF

clone_size: NA
d_call: NA
j_call: TRBJ2-3
v_call: TRBV10-1
cdr3_nt: TGCGCCAGCTCAATACAGGACTACCAAACCCAGACAGATACGCAGTATTTT
cdr3_aa: CASSIQDYQTQTDTQYF

clone_size: NA
d_call: NA
j_call: TRBJ1-1
v_call: TRBV9
cdr3_nt: TGTGCCAGCAGCGCGGGACACCGGAACACTGAAGCTTTCTTT
cdr3_aa: CASSAGHRNTEAFF

clone_size: NA
d_call: TRBD1
j_call: TRBJ1-5
v_call: TRBV2
cdr3_nt: TGTGCCAGCATCCGGGACAGCGGAGCTAATCAGCCCCAGCATTTT
cdr3_aa: CASIRDSGANQPQHF

clone_size: NA
d_call: NA
j_call: TRBJ1-6
v_call: TRBV27
cdr3_nt: TGTGCCAGCAGTTTAAGTTTGGGAGGGGAGATGGGTTCACCCCTCCACTTT
cdr3_aa: CASSLSLGGEMGSPLHF

clone_size: NA
d_call: NA
j_call: TRBJ1-1
v_call: TRBV5-6
cdr3_nt: TGTGCCAGCAGCGGACGGGACACTGGAAACACTGAAGCTTTCTTT
cdr3_aa: CASSGRDTGNTEAFF

clone_size: NA
d_call: NA
j_call: TRBJ1-6
v_call: TRBV7-2
cdr3_nt: TGTGCCAGCAGCTTGACAAATTCACCCCTCCACTTT
cdr3_aa: CASSLTNSPLHF

clone_size: NA
d_call: TRBD1
j_call: TRBJ1-1
v_call: TRBV7-3
cdr3_nt: TGTGCCAGCAGCTACCAGGGGGACACTGAAGCTTTCTTT
cdr3_aa: CASSYQGDTEAFF

clone_size: once
d_call: TRBD2
j_call: TRBJ2-2
v_call: TRBV7-3
cdr3_nt: TGTGCCAGCAGCTTAGGAAACCTAGCGGGGTCCGCCGGGGAGCTGTTTTTT
cdr3_aa: CASSLGNLAGSAGELFF

clone_size: NA
d_call: TRBD1
j_call: TRBJ1-1
v_call: TRBV6-5
cdr3_nt: TGTGCCAGCAGTAATCCGGGACAGAGAACATCTGAAGCTTTCTTT
cdr3_aa: CASSNPGQRTSEAFF

clone_size: NA
d_call: TRBD1
j_call: TRBJ1-6
v_call: TRBV7-2
cdr3_nt: TGTGCCAGCAGCTCGCAGACAGGGGCTAATTCACCCCTCCACTTT
cdr3_aa: CASSSQTGANSPLHF

clone_size: NA
d_call: NA
j_call: TRBJ2-5
v_call: TRBV24-1
cdr3_nt: TGTGCCACCAGCTCTAGAGAGACCCAGTACTTC
cdr3_aa: CATSSRETQYF

clone_size: NA
d_call: NA
j_call: TRBJ2-1
v_call: TRBV13
cdr3_nt: TGTGCCAGCAGATTCTCAAAGAGCTCCTACAATGAGCAGTTCTTC
cdr3_aa: CASRFSKSSYNEQFF

clone_size: NA
d_call: NA
j_call: TRBJ1-2
v_call: TRBV9
cdr3_nt: TGTGCCAGCAGCGTAGCTACAGGAGCTAACTATGGCTACACCTTC
cdr3_aa: CASSVATGANYGYTF

clone_size: NA
d_call: NA
j_call: TRBJ2-7
v_call: TRBV29-1
cdr3_nt: TGCAGCGGTAACAGGGAGTTCTACGAGCAGTACTTC
cdr3_aa: CSGNREFYEQYF

clone_size: NA
d_call: NA
j_call: TRBJ2-3
v_call: TRBV10-3
cdr3_nt: TGTGCCATCAGTCAAAGCCGAGGAGATACGCAGTATTTT
cdr3_aa: CAISQSRGDTQYF

clone_size: NA
d_call: TRBD1
j_call: TRBJ2-7
v_call: TRBV4-1
cdr3_nt: TGCGCCAGCAGCCAAGGGGACAGCTCCTACGAGCAGTACTTC
cdr3_aa: CASSQGDSSYEQYF

clone_size: NA
d_call: NA
j_call: TRBJ2-1
v_call: TRBV5-6
cdr3_nt: TGTGCCAGCAGCTTAAGGTCTGGTAGAGGGTACGATGAGCAGTTCTTC
cdr3_aa: CASSLRSGRGYDEQFF

clone_size: NA
d_call: NA
j_call: TRBJ1-2
v_call: TRBV29-1
cdr3_nt: TGCAGCTCCTCGGGGGATGGCTACACCTTC
cdr3_aa: CSSSGDGYTF

clone_size: NA
d_call: NA
j_call: TRBJ2-3
v_call: TRBV19
cdr3_nt: TGTGCCACCTCTTACCGGAGCACAGATACGCAGTATTTT
cdr3_aa: CATSYRSTDTQYF

clone_size: NA
d_call: NA
j_call: TRBJ2-5
v_call: TRBV7-2
cdr3_nt: TGTGCCAGCAGCTCCTACACCCTAGCTTTTCCAGAGACCCAGTACTTC
cdr3_aa: CASSSYTLAFPETQYF

clone_size: once
d_call: NA
j_call: TRBJ2-7
v_call: TRBV9
cdr3_nt: TGTGCCAGCAGCGTAGACGTTTTTAGCTCCTACGAGCAGTACTTC
cdr3_aa: CASSVDVFSSYEQYF

clone_size: NA
d_call: TRBD1
j_call: TRBJ1-1
v_call: TRBV30
cdr3_nt: TGTGCCTCAACAAGACAGGGGGCGGTAAGGGGCACTGAAGCTTTCTTT
cdr3_aa: CASTRQGAVRGTEAFF

clone_size: NA
d_call: NA
j_call: TRBJ1-2
v_call: TRBV24-1
cdr3_nt: TGTGCCACCAGTCCACAGGGAGAGGCTGGCTACACCTTC
cdr3_aa: CATSPQGEAGYTF